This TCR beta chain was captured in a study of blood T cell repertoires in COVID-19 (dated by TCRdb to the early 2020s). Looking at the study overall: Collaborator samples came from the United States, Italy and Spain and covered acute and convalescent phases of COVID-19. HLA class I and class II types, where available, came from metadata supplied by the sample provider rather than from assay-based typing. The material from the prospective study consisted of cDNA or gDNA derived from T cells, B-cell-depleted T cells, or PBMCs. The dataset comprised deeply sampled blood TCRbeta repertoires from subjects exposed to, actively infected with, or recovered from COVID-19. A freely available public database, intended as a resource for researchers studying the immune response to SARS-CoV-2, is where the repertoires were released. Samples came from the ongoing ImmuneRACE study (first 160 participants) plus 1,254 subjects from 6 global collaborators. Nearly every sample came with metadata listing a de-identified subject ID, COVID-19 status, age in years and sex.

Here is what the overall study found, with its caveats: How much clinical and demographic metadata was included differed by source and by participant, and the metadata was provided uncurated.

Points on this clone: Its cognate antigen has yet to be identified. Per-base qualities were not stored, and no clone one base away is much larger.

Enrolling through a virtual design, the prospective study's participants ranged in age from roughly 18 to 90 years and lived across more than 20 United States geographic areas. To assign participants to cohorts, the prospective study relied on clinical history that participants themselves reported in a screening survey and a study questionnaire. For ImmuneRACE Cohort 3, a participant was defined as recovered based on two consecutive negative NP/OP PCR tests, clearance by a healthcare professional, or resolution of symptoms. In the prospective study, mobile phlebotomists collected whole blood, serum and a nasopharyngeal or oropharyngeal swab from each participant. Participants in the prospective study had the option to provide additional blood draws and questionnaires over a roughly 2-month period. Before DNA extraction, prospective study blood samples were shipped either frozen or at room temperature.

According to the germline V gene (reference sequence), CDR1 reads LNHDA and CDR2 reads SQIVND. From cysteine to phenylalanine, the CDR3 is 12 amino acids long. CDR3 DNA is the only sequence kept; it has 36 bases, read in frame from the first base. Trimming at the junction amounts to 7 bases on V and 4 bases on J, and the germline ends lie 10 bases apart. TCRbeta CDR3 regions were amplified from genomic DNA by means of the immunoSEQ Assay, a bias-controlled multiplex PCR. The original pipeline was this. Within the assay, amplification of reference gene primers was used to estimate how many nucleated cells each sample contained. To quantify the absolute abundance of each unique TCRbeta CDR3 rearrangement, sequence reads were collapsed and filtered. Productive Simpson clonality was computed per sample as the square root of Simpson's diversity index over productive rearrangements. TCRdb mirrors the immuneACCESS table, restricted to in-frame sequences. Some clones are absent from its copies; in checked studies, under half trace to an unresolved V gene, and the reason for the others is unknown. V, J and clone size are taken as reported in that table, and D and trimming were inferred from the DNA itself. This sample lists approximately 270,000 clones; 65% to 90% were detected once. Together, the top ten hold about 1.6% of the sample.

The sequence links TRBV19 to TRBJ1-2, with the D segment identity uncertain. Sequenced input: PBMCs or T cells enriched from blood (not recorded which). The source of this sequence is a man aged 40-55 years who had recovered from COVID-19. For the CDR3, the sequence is CASTAAPYGYTF. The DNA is TGTGCCAGTACCGCGGCCCCCTATGGCTACACCTTC.